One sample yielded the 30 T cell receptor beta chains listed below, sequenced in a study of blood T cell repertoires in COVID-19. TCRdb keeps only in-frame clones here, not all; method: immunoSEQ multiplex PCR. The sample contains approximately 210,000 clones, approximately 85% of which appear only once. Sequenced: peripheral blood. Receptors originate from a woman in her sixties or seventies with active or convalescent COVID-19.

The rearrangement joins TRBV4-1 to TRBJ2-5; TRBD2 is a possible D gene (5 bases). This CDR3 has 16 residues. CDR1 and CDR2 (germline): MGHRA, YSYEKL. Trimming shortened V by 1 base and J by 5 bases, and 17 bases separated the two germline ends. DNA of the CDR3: TGCGCCAGCAGCCAAGTTTGGTCTCAGCCGGGGGAGACCCAGTACTTC. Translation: CASSQVWSQPGETQYF.

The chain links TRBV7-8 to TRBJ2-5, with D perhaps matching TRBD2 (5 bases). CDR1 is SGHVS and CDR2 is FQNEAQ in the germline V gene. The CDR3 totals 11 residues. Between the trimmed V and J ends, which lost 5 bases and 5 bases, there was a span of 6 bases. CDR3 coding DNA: TGTGCCAGCAGCCCTAGCGAGACCCAGTACTTC. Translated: CASSPSETQYF.

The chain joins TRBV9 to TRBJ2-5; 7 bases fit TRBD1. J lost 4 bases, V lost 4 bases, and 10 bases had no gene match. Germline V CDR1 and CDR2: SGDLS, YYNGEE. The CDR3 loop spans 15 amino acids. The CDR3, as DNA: TGTGCCAGCAGCCGCCGGGACAGCCTGTCAGAGACCCAGTACTTC. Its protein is CASSRRDSLSETQYF.

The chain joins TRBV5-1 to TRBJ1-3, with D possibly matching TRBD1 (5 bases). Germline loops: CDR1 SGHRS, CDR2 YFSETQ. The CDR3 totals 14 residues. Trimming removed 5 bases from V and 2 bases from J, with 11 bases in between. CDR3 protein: CASRTDSTGNTIYF. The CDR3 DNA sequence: TGCGCCAGCAGGACTGACAGTACTGGAAACACCATATATTTT.

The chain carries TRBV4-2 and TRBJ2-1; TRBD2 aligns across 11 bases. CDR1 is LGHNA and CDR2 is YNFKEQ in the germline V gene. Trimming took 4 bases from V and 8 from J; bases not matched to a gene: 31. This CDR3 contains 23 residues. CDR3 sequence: CASSLRERGLAGGGVGLFDEQFF. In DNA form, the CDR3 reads TGTGCCAGCAGCCTGAGAGAGAGAGGACTAGCGGGTGGAGGGGTGGGCCTTTTCGATGAGCAGTTCTTC.

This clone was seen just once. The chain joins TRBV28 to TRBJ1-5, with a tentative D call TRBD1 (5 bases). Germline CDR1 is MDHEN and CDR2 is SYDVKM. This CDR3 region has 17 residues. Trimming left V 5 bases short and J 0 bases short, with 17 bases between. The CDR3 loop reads CASSRPLGGDSNQPQHF. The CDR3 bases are TGTGCCAGCAGTCGCCCCCTGGGGGGGGATAGCAATCAGCCCCAGCATTTT.

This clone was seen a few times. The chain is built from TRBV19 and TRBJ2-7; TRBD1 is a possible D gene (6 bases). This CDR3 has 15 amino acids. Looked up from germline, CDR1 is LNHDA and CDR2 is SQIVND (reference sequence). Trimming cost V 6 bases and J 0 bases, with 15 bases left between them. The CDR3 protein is CASSPREDSSYEQYF. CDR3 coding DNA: TGTGCCAGTAGCCCCAGAGAGGACAGCTCCTACGAGCAGTACTTC.

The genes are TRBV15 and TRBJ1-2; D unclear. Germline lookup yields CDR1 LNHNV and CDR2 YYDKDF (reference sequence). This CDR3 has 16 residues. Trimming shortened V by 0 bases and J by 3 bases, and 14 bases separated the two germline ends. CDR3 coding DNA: TGTGCCACCAGCAGAGATATTCGGGTAGTGGACTATGGCTACACCTTC. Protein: CATSRDIRVVDYGYTF.

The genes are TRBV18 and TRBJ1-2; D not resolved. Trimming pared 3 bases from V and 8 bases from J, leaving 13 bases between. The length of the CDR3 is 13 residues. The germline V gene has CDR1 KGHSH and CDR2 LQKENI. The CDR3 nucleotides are TGTGCCAGCTCACCCAACGGGGAAAGCGGCTACACCTTC. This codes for CASSPNGESGYTF.

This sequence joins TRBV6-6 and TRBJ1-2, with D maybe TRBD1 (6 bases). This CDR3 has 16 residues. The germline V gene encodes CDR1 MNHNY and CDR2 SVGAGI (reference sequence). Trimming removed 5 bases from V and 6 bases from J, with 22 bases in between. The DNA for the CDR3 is TGTGCCAGCAGTCGAAGTCCACAGGGATTAACTAATGGCTACACCTTC. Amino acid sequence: CASSRSPQGLTNGYTF.

The CDR3 coding sequence is TGTGCCAGCTCACGTGACAGGGGTGGCGAGACCCAGTACTTC. Its translation: CASSRDRGGETQYF. This chain uses TRBV18 with TRBJ2-5; 8 positions agree with TRBD1. Unmatched junction bases numbered 6, after V lost 4 bases and J lost 5 bases. CDR1 KGHSH and CDR2 LQKENI come from the germline V gene. This CDR3 spans 14 amino acids.

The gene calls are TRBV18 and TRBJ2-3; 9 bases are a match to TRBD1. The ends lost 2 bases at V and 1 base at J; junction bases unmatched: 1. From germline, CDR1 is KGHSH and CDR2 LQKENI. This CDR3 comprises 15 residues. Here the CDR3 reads CASSPGTGRTDTQYF. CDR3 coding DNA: TGTGCCAGCTCACCAGGGACAGGGCGCACAGATACGCAGTATTTT.

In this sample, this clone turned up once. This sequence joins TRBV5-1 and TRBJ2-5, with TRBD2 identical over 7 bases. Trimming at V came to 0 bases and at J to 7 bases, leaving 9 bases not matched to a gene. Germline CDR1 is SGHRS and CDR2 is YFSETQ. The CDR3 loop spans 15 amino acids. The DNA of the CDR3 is TGCGCCAGCAGCTTGGTGGTGGCGCGGGAGAGGACCCAGTACTTC. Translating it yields CASSLVVARERTQYF.

The CDR3 here is CASSPQTSGRTEQFF. The CDR3, as DNA: TGTGCCAGCAGCCCCCAGACTAGCGGGAGAACTGAGCAGTTCTTC. The rearrangement joins TRBV9 to TRBJ2-1; the match to TRBD2 covers 12 bases. The CDR3 length is 15 residues. CDR1 is SGDLS, CDR2 YYNGEE, per germline. V trimming: 4 bases; J trimming: 9 bases; junction bases outside the gene matches: 8.

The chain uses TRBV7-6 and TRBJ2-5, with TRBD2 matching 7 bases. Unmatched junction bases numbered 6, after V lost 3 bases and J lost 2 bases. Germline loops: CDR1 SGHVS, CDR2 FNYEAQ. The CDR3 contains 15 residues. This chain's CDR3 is CASSFYREEQETQYF. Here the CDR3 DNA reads TGTGCCAGCAGCTTTTATCGGGAGGAGCAAGAGACCCAGTACTTC.

In DNA form, the CDR3 reads TGTGCCAGCAGTTACTCTCTACCCGGGGAGCTGTTTTTT. Translating it yields CASSYSLPGELFF. This chain links TRBV6-6 with TRBJ2-2; D not certain. The V gene lost 0 bases and the J gene lost 6 bases, with 5 bases spanning the gap. The CDR3 has 13 residues. The germline CDR1 and CDR2 sequences are MNHNY and SVGAGI (reference sequence).

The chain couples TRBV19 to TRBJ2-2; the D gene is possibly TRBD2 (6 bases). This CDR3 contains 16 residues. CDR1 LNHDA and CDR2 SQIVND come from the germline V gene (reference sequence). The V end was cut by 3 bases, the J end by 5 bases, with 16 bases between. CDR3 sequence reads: CASSMGLGGATGELFF. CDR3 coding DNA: TGTGCCAGTAGTATGGGGCTGGGCGGGGCGACCGGGGAGCTGTTTTTT.

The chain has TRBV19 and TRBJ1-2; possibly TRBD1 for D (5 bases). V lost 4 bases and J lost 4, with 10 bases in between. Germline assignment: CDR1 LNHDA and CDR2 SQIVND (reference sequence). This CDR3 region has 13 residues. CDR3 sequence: CASSRDYRYGYTF. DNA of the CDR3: TGTGCCAGTAGTAGGGACTACCGCTATGGCTACACCTTC.

The chain's CDR3 is CASSVGAKTSYNEQFF. DNA for the CDR3: TGTGCCAGCAGCGTAGGGGCTAAAACCTCCTACAATGAGCAGTTCTTC. The rearrangement links TRBV9 to TRBJ2-1, with no clear D. Germline V gene data show CDR1 as SGDLS and CDR2 as YYNGEE. Trimming removed 0 bases at V and 0 bases at J, with 10 bases between. The CDR3 has 16 amino acids.

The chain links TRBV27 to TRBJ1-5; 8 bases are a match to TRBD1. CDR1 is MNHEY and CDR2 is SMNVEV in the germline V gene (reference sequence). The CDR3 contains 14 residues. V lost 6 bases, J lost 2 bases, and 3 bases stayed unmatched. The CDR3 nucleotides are TGTGCCAGCAGGCCGGGACAGGGCAATCAGCCCCAGCATTTT. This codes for CASRPGQGNQPQHF.

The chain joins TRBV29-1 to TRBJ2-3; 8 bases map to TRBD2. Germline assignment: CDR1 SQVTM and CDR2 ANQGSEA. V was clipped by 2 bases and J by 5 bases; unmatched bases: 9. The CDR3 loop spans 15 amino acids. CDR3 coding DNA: TGCAGCGTTGAAAGGCGTAGCGGGGCCTTAGATACGCAGTATTTT. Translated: CSVERRSGALDTQYF.

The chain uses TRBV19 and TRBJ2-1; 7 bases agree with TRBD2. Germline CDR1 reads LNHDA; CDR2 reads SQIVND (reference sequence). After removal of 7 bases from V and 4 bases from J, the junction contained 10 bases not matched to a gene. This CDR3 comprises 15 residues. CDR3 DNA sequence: TGTGCCAGTACCCGGCAAGCGGGAAGGTACAATGAGCAGTTCTTC. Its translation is CASTRQAGRYNEQFF.

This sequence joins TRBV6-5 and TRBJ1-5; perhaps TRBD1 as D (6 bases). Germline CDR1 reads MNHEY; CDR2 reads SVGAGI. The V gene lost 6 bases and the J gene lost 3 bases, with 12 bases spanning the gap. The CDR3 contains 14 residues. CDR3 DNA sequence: TGTGCCAGCAGAATGACAGGCGCCAATCAGCCCCAGCATTTT. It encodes CASRMTGANQPQHF.

The CDR3 is CASSVELAGGPKGEQFF. For the CDR3, the DNA is TGTGCCAGCAGCGTAGAATTGGCGGGAGGGCCTAAGGGTGAGCAGTTCTTC. The chain carries TRBV9 and TRBJ2-1; 9 bases are shared with TRBD2. Germline CDR1 is SGDLS and CDR2 is YYNGEE. V lost 0 bases to trimming and J lost 9 bases; unmatched junction nucleotides: 13. This CDR3 has 17 residues.

The DNA of the CDR3 is TGTGCCAGCAGCGAGACAGGGGTCTCACCCCTCCACTTT. Translation: CASSETGVSPLHF. The rearrangement uses TRBV28 and TRBJ1-6, with 8 bases matching TRBD1. Germline V CDR1 and CDR2: MDHEN, SYDVKM. CDR3 length: 13 amino acids. Germline trimming cut 6 bases from V and 10 bases from J; bases unmatched to any gene: 5.

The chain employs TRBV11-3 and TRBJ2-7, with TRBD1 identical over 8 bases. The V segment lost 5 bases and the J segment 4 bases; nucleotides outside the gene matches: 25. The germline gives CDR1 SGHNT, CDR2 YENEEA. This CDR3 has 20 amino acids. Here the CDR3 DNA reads TGTGCCAGCAGCCCAATGGGCGGTCGAACAGGGGGATCCCCTTTGTACGAGCAGTACTTC. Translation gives CASSPMGGRTGGSPLYEQYF.

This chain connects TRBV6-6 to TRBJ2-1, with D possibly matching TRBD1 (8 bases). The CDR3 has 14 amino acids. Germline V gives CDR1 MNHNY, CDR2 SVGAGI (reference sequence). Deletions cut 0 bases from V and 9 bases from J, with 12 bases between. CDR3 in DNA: TGTGCCAGCAGTTACTCGACAGGGGAGGGTGAGCAGTTCTTC. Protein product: CASSYSTGEGEQFF.

CDR3 in DNA: TGTGCCAGCGGGGGGTCGGGGGGCACTGAAGCTTTCTTT. Residues: CASGGSGGTEAFF. This chain joins TRBV28 and TRBJ1-1; D might be TRBD1 (5 bases). Germline V lookup: CDR1 MDHEN, CDR2 SYDVKM. Deletions cut 8 bases from V and 4 bases from J, with 14 bases between. The CDR3 runs to 13 residues.

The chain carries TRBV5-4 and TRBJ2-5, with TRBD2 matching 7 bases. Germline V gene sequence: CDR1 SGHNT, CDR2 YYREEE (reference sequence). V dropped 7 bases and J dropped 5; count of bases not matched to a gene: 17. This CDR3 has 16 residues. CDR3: CASGRDQRLAGETQYF. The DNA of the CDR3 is TGTGCCAGCGGCCGGGACCAGCGACTAGCTGGGGAGACCCAGTACTTC.

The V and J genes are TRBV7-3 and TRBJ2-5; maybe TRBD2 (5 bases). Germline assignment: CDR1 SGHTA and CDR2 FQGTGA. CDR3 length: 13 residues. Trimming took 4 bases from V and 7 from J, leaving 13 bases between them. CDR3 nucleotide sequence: TGTGCCAGCAGCTCCGGGGATACTAGGACCCAGTACTTC. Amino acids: CASSSGDTRTQYF.